This paragraph covers one T cell receptor beta chain sequence. Its antigen is unknown. Vbeta (60) and Jbeta (13) primers were used in the PCR. Sequenced by immunoSEQ multiplex PCR; TCRdb stores in-frame clones only, minus some. Among around 150,000 clones, 70% to 90% were seen once, and the ten largest hold 1.5%. This sample was taken from a study of cytomegalovirus exposure and HLA in healthy donors. Whole-study findings and limits: Researchers reported in a later analysis that a missense DCLRE1C variant was tied to TCR beta V- and J-gene trimming. Accurate prediction of HLA-A and HLA-B alleles (for most subjects) was reportedly achieved from TCR beta sequences. The classifier was said to identify cytomegalovirus status with high specificity and sensitivity.

Germline V gene data show CDR1 as LNHDA and CDR2 as SQIVND (reference sequence). The CDR3 spans 17 residues. Deletions cut 0 bases from V and 0 bases from J, with 9 bases between. Sequenced sample: PBMCs. This sequence originates from a man aged 40-49 years in good health and CMV-seronegative. V gene TRBV19 combines with J gene TRBJ2-6; possible D gene TRBD2, 6 bases. CDR3 sequence reads: CASSIDSGFSGANVLTF. The CDR3 DNA reads TGTGCCAGTAGTATAGATAGCGGTTTCTCTGGGGCCAACGTCCTGACTTTC.